This T cell receptor (beta chain) is from a study of regulatory and conventional T cells in RAG deficiency. General study findings and limits: Shorter CDR3s in all patient subsets; >75% Treg-Tconv overlap in Omenn.

The sorted regulatory T cells were CD4+, CD25-high and CD127-low, with genomic DNA sequenced. TCRdb's copy holds only in-frame clones and misses some; the assay was immunoSEQ multiplex PCR. This sample yields tens of thousands of clones, of which 90% to 95% are seen a single time; around 0.82% belongs to the top ten. The CDR3 covers 13 residues. The V gene lost 6 bases and the J gene lost 7 bases, with 10 bases spanning the gap. Looked up from germline, CDR1 is SNHLY and CDR2 is FYNNEI. In regard to this clone: Antigen: not known.

These same records also appear under a second study, on regulatory T cells. That source notes: The PCR used 52 TRBV and 13 TRBJ primers.

This receptor was taken from a human donor in good health. The chain uses TRBV2 and TRBJ1-6; D possibly corresponds to TRBD1 (5 bases). Sequenced material: Tregs sorted from blood. CDR3 amino acids: CASRRDGNSPLHF. The CDR3 nucleotides are TGTGCCAGCAGGAGGGACGGGAATTCACCCCTCCACTTT.